The entry that follows covers one T cell receptor beta chain sequence. Its antigen remains unknown. MiXCR, run by TCRdb on the reads, gives a single entry per CDR3 protein. The sample lists fewer than 850,000 distinct CDR3 sequences; 25% to 35% were seen once. This sample was included in a study of T cell repertoires in cytomegalovirus infection. The CDR3 contains 13 residues. Germline loops: CDR1 DFQATT, CDR2 SNEGSKA (reference sequence). Trimming pared 5 bases from V and 5 bases from J, leaving 13 bases between. This TCR was sampled from a human donor in good health (CMV status not recorded). Some clones in this sample may be carry-over from other donors' samples. This sequence joins TRBV20-1 and TRBJ2-4; either TRBD1 or TRBD2 may fit D (6 bases each). The specimen was cultured CD8+ T cells from PBMCs, collected from culture after CMV antigen stimulation. CDR3 nucleotides: TGCAGTGCTGGGGGGCCCGTAGAAAACATTCAGTACTTC. Its protein is CSAGGPVENIQYF.